This TCR beta chain was profiled in a study of T-cell memory formation after mild COVID-19. Study-wide background: Each donor largely had its own TCR clusters. Study results and caveats: A balance of CD4 and CD8 characterized clones contracting day 15 to 85, whereas later expanders leaned CD4+. The CD4+ clones that contracted clustered mainly within CM and EM, and the CD8+ clones concentrated in EMRA. Pre-infection memory carried some responding clones, suggesting that cross-reactive memory joined.

V lost 6 bases and J 6 bases, leaving 14 bases between the germline ends. The CDR3 spans 13 residues. Via MiXCR, TCRdb re-called the 5' RACE reads, giving one row per CDR3 protein. The data contain roughly 450,000 distinct CDR3 sequences, under 20% of them singletons. This clonotype was detected once. Its specificity is unknown. The sequenced sample was PBMCs or a T cell subset sorted from them (not recorded which). The V gene is TRBV12-3 or TRBV12-4, the J gene TRBJ1-1, with unresolved D. This receptor was obtained from a man in his late teens or twenties who had mild COVID-19 (a few samples of this study predate the infection). Cell type and time point are not known. The CDR3: CASSAYSLSEAFF. The CDR3 region has the DNA TGTGCCAGCAGCGCATACAGCCTTTCTGAAGCTTTCTTT.